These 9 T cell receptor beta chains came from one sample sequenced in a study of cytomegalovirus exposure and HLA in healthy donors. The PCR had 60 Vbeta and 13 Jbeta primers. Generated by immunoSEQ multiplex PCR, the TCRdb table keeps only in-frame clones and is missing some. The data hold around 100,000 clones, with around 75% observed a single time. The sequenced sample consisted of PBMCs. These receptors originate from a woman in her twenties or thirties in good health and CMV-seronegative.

DNA of the CDR3: TGTGCCAGCTGGACTTACGACAGGGGGTTCAAGACCCAGTACTTC. Translation gives CASWTYDRGFKTQYF. This chain joins TRBV6-5 and TRBJ2-5; 9 bases match TRBD1. Trimming removed 8 bases from V and 6 bases from J; junction bases left unmatched: 13. The germline CDR1 and CDR2 sequences are MNHEY and SVGAGI. The CDR3 is 15 residues long.

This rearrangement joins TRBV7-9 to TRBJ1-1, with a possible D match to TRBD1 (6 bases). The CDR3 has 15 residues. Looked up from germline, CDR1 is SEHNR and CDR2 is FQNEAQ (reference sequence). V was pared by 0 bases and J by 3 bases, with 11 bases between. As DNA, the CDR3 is TGTGCCAGCAGCTTAGCGTCAGGGGCGGACACTGAAGCTTTCTTT. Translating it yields CASSLASGADTEAFF.

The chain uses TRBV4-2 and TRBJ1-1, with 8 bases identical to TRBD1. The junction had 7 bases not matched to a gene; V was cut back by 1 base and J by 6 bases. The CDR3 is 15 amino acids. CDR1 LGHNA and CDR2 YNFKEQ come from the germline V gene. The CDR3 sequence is CASSQGAGGVSEAFF. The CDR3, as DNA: TGTGCCAGCAGCCAAGGGGCAGGGGGCGTATCTGAAGCTTTCTTT.

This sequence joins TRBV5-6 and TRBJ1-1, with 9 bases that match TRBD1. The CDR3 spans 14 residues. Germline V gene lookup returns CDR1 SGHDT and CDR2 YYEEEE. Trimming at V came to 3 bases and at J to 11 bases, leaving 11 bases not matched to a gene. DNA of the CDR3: TGTGCCAGCAGCTCGACAGGGGGTACGCGCTTGGCTTTCTTT. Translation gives CASSSTGGTRLAFF.

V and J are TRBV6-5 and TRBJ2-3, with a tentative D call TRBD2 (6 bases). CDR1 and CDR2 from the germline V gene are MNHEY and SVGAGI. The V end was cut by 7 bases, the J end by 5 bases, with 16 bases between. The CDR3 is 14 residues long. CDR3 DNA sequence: TGTGCCAGCACCCAGGTCTGGGGAGGAGATACGCAGTATTTT. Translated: CASTQVWGGDTQYF.

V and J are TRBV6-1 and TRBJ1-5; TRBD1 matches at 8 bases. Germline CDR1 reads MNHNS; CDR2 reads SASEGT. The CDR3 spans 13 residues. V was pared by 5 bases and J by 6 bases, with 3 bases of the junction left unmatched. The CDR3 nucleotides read TGTGCCAGCAGTCCAACAGGGGGTCAGCCCCAGCATTTT. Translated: CASSPTGGQPQHF.

CDR3 bases: TGTGCCAGCAGTTTAGGTCAGATCGCTGAAGCTTTCTTT. Translation gives CASSLGQIAEAFF. The V and J genes are TRBV28 and TRBJ1-1; D gene ambiguous. Trimming cost V 2 bases and J 6 bases, with 10 bases left between them. The V gene's germline CDR1 is MDHEN and CDR2 SYDVKM. CDR3 size: 13 residues.

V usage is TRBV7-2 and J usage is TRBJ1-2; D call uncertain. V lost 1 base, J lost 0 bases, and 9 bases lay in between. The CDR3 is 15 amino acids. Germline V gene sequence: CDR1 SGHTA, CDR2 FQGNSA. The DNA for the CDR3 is TGTGCCAGCAGCTTAGGGTCGGTAGCTAACTATGGCTACACCTTC. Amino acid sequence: CASSLGSVANYGYTF.

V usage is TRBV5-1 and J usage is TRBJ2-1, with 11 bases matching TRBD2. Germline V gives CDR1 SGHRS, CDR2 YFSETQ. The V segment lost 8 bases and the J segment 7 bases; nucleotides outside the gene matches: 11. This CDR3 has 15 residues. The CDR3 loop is CASFLAGGNANEQFF. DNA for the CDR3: TGCGCCAGTTTTCTAGCGGGGGGCAATGCTAATGAGCAGTTCTTC. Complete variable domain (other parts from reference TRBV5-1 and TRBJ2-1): KAGVTQTPRYLIKTRGQQVTLSCSPISGHRSVSWYQQTPGQGLQFLFEYFSETQRNKGNFPGRFSGRQFSNSRSEMNVSTLELGDSALYLCASFLAGGNANEQFFGPGTRLTVL.